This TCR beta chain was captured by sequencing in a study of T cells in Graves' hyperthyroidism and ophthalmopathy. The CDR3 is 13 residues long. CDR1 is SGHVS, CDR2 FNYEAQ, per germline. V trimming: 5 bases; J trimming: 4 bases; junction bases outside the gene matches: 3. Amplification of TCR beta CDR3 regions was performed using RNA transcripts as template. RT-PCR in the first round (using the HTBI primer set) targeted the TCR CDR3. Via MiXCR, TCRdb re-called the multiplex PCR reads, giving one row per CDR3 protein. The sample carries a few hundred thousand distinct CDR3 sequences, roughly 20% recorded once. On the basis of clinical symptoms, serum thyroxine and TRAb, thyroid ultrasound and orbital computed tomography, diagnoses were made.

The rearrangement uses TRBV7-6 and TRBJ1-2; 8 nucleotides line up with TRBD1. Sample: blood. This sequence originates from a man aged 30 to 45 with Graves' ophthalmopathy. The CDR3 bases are TGTGCCAGCAGCGGGGACAGGTTCTATGGCTACACCTTC. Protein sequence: CASSGDRFYGYTF.